These T cell receptor beta chains were read from a single sample in a study of T cell changes during pregnancy in multiple sclerosis. Assay used: immunoSEQ multiplex PCR; TCRdb lists only in-frame clones, some missing. Of some 38,000 clones in the sample, more than 75% were seen once. Source: CD4+ T cells from peripheral blood mononuclear cells, taken in the second trimester of pregnancy. These receptors were taken from a female donor in good health, enrolled as a control in a pregnancy study. Each CDR3 is given with its conserved first and last residue. The D gene is left open where the match is weak. Not all rows give a size; the values are once, few, many and, for expanded clones, a class.

J gene,V gene,CDR3 length,D gene,clone size,CDR3 protein,CDR3 DNA
TRBJ1-1,TRBV9,15,-,-,CASSPRGPVNTEAFF,TGTGCCAGCAGCCCCCGAGGGCCTGTGAACACTGAAGCTTTCTTT
TRBJ2-3,TRBV6-4,19,TRBD2,-,CASSDSERGQSPYTDTQYF,TGTGCCAGCAGTGACTCTGAGCGGGGGCAATCCCCCTACACAGATACGCAGTATTTT
TRBJ1-2,TRBV5-1,13,-,-,CASSLAPDYGYTF,TGCGCCAGCAGCTTGGCGCCAGACTATGGCTACACCTTC
TRBJ2-2,TRBV29-1,12,-,-,CSVGGGTGELFF,TGCAGCGTTGGTGGCGGCACCGGGGAGCTGTTTTTT
TRBJ1-5,TRBV4-3,15,-,-,CASSQEAYSGQPQHF,TGCGCCAGCAGCCAAGAGGCCTATTCGGGTCAGCCCCAGCATTTT
TRBJ2-1,TRBV19,16,TRBD1,-,CASSIDQGAVYNEQFF,TGTGCCAGTAGTATAGATCAGGGGGCCGTCTACAATGAGCAGTTCTTC
TRBJ2-5,TRBV7-9,15,TRBD2,-,CAGCPQRGPQETQYF,TGTGCCGGTTGTCCTCAGCGGGGCCCCCAAGAGACCCAGTACTTC
TRBJ2-7,TRBV13,12,TRBD1,-,CASSQQGREQYF,TGTGCCAGCAGCCAACAGGGGCGGGAGCAGTACTTC
TRBJ2-2,TRBV27,16,TRBD1,-,CASSSQDRGATGELFF,TGTGCCAGCAGTTCCCAGGACAGGGGGGCGACCGGGGAGCTGTTTTTT
TRBJ1-1,TRBV7-6,16,-,once,CASSLSSTLGITEAFF,TGTGCCAGCAGCTTAAGTTCGACTTTAGGTATAACTGAAGCTTTCTTT
TRBJ1-1,TRBV29-1,12,-,few,CSALTGILEAFF,TGCAGCGCTCTCACAGGGATACTTGAAGCTTTCTTT
TRBJ1-5,TRBV29-1,13,-,-,CSVVQAIGQPQHF,TGCAGCGTTGTACAGGCGATAGGGCAGCCCCAGCATTTT
TRBJ1-4,TRBV5-6,14,TRBD1,-,CASRNRDRDEKLFF,TGTGCCAGCCGCAACCGGGACAGGGACGAAAAACTGTTTTTT
TRBJ2-5,TRBV6-1,15,TRBD2,-,CASSQTSGGQETQYF,TGTGCCAGCAGTCAGACTAGCGGGGGCCAAGAGACCCAGTACTTC
TRBJ1-1,TRBV7-9,15,-,-,CASSPSIGVRTEAFF,TGTGCCAGCAGCCCATCGATAGGGGTACGGACTGAAGCTTTCTTT
TRBJ2-7,TRBV30,15,TRBD1,-,CAWSLGGQGPRGQYF,TGTGCCTGGTCCCTGGGGGGACAGGGGCCCAGGGGGCAGTACTTC
TRBJ1-1,TRBV30,11,-,-,CAWIVNTEAFF,TGTGCCTGGATAGTGAACACTGAAGCTTTCTTT
TRBJ1-3,TRBV7-9,13,-,-,CASSPRGGNTIYF,TGTGCCAGCAGCCCAAGGGGCGGAAACACCATATATTTT
TRBJ1-2,TRBV6-1,17,-,-,CASSASGRPPKGDGYTF,TGTGCCAGCAGTGCTTCAGGCAGGCCGCCTAAAGGGGATGGCTACACCTTC
TRBJ2-3,TRBV4-2,17,-,-,CASSQTTTLVPPDTQYF,TGTGCCAGCAGCCAGACCACGACACTAGTCCCCCCAGATACGCAGTATTTT
TRBJ2-1,TRBV5-1,15,-,-,CASNVEPGLYNEQFF,TGCGCCAGCAATGTGGAGCCTGGGTTATACAATGAGCAGTTCTTC
TRBJ1-6,TRBV7-2,15,TRBD1,once,CASHTPDRPNSPLHF,TGTGCCAGCCACACCCCGGACAGGCCTAATTCACCCCTCCACTTT